The following is a TCR beta chain sequence with its context. The read halts 3 residues ahead of the CDR3 end, with the missing end drawn from the germline J gene. V was pared by 10 bases and J by 1 base, with 8 bases of the junction left unmatched. CDR3 length: 16 amino acids. Germline V gene lookup returns CDR1 MDHEN and CDR2 SYDVKM. This sample was included in a study of T cells in women clearing cervical HPV infection. For the study at large: Women with histologically confirmed HPV16-related CIN3 or worse, 2 with invasive cancer, served as cases. With HLA typing for only a few women, HLA confounding remains possible.

Measured with immunoSEQ multiplex PCR; TCRdb has only the in-frame clones, and not every one. The repertoire table contains 18,000 or so clones. The source is a woman between 18 and 69 years old with a cervical HPV16 infection that either progressed to CIN3+ or cleared (not recorded which). Source material: blood buffy coat. This chain uses TRBV28 with TRBJ2-6; 9 nucleotides match TRBD1. The sequenced CDR3 bases are TGTGCCACGGAGACAGGGGGTGAATCTGGGGCCAACGTC. This gives the protein CATETGGESGANV. The entire CDR3 protein is CATETGGESGANVLTF.